This T cell receptor beta chain appears in the sequencing data of a study of glioma-infiltrating T cells. Whole-study results and caveats: Above-expected tissue-blood divergence occurred in all gliomas, most in low-grade ones.

The iRepertoire nested amplicon-rescue multiplex PCR amplified TCR alpha and beta CDR3s from RNA. MiXCR, applied by TCRdb to the multiplex PCR reads, yields one record per CDR3 protein. The profile shows about 190,000 distinct CDR3 sequences, 25% to 35% of them singletons. In regard to this clonotype: Its cognate antigen is unknown.

The CDR3 extends over 17 amino acids. Germline CDR1 MNHEY, CDR2 SVGEGT. Trimming removed 6 bases from V and 0 bases from J; junction bases left unmatched: 8. This clonotype was obtained from a human donor with low-grade glioma or glioblastoma, undergoing nonglioma brain surgery, or in good health (not recorded which). The V gene is TRBV6-2 or TRBV6-3, the J gene TRBJ2-2; TRBD2 aligns across 9 bases. Sequences were obtained from glioma tissue, nonneoplastic brain tissue, or PBMCs (not recorded which). DNA for the CDR3: TGTGCCAGCAGCTTACTACTAGCGGGCTCGAACACCGGGGAGCTGTTTTTT. Protein product: CASSLLLAGSNTGELFF.